In its sample, the clone carrying this T cell receptor (beta chain) was seen once. Its specificity is not known. These data come from a study of vaccination and CD4 T cells after COVID-19. V gave up 1 base and J gave up 4 bases; unmatched junction bases: 3. Germline CDR1 reads LNHDA; CDR2 reads SQIVND (reference sequence). The CDR3 sequence is 16 residues long. Cultured CD4+ T-cell DNA underwent Oncomine TCR Beta short-read sequencing. MiXCR was run by TCRdb on the PCR reads, yielding one entry per CDR3 protein. There are under 20,000 distinct CDR3 sequences in the sample; 40% to 60% occur only once, and about 15% lies in the top ten. Sample treatment: approximately nine-day PBMC culture with coronavirus spike peptide pools or control peptides (ViraFEST assay).

The chain uses TRBV19 and TRBJ2-3; 12 bases line up with TRBD2. The specimen was CD4+ T cells from blood, cultured in vitro, collected before SARS-CoV-2 vaccination. The clonotype originates from a human donor who had recovered from COVID-19. CDR3: CASSIGTSGAADTQYF. The CDR3 bases are TGTGCCAGTAGTATAGGGACTAGCGGGGCTGCAGATACGCAGTATTTT.